This record concerns one T cell receptor (beta chain) sequence. Measured with immunoSEQ multiplex PCR; TCRdb has only the in-frame clones, and not every one. This table holds roughly 80,000 clones, roughly 93% found once. The source of the sample is a study of T cell changes during pregnancy in multiple sclerosis. From germline, CDR1 is SGHRS and CDR2 YFSETQ. The CDR3 loop spans 15 amino acids. Trimming pared 2 bases from V and 5 bases from J, leaving 17 bases between. The genes are TRBV5-1 and TRBJ2-7, with D possibly matching TRBD1 (7 bases). The input for sequencing was peripheral blood, taken in the second trimester of pregnancy. The clonotype originates from a female donor with multiple sclerosis, enrolled in a pregnancy study. CDR3 residues: CASSLGDRDWDEQYF. The CDR3 DNA reads TGCGCCAGCAGCTTAGGCGACAGGGACTGGGACGAGCAGTACTTC.